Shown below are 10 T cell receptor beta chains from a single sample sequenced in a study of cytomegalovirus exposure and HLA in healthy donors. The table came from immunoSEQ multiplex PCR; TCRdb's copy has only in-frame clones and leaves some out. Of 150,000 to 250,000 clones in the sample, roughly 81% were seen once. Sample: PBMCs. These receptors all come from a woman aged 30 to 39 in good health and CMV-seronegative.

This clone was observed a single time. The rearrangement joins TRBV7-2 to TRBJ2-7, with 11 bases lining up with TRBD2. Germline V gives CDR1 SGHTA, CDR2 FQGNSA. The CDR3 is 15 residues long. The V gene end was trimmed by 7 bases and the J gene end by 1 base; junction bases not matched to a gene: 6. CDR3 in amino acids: CASTLLAGVSYEQYF. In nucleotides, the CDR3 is TGTGCCAGCACATTACTAGCGGGGGTTTCCTACGAGCAGTACTTC.

The CDR3 is CAWADRGETEAFF. CDR3 coding DNA: TGTGCCTGGGCCGACAGGGGCGAGACTGAAGCTTTCTTT. V usage is TRBV30 and J usage is TRBJ1-1, with 8 bases fitting TRBD1. The CDR3 loop spans 13 amino acids. Germline values: CDR1 GTSNPN, CDR2 SVGIG (reference sequence). J lost 5 bases, V lost 5 bases, and 7 bases had no gene match.

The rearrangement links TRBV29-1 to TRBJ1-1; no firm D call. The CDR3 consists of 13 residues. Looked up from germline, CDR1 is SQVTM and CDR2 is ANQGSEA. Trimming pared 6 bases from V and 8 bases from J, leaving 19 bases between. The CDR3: CSVTPPPVGEAFF. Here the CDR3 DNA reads TGCAGCGTCACCCCGCCTCCGGTGGGCGAAGCTTTCTTT.

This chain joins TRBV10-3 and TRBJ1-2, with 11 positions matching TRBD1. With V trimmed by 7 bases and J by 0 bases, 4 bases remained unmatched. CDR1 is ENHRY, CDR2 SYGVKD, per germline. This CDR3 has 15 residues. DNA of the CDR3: TGTGCCATCACTATGGGACAGGGGGCTAACTATGGCTACACCTTC. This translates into CAITMGQGANYGYTF.

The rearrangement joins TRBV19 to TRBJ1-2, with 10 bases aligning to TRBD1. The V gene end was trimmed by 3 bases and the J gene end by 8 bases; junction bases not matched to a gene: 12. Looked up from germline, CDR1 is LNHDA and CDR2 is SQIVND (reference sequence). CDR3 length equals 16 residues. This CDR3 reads CASSMGARTGGLGYTF. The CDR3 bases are TGTGCCAGTAGTATGGGCGCCCGGACAGGGGGGTTAGGCTACACCTTC.

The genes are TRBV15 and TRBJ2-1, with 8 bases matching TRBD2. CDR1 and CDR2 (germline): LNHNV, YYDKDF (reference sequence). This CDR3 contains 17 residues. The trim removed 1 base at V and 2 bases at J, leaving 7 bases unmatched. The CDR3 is CATSRAGGTRPYNEQFF. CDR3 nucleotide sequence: TGTGCCACCAGCAGAGCGGGGGGGACCCGTCCCTACAATGAGCAGTTCTTC. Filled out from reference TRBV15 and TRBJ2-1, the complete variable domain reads DAMVIQNPRYQVTQFGKPVTLSCSQTLNHNVMYWYQQKSSQAPKLLFHYYDKDFNNEADTPDNFQSRRPNTSFCFLDIRSPGLGDTAMYLCATSRAGGTRPYNEQFFGPGTRLTVL.

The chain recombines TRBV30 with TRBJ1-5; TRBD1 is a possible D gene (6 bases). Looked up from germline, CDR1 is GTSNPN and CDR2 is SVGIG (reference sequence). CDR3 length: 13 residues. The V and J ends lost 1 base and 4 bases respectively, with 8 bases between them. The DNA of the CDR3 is TGTGCCTGGAGTGGACAGGTAAATCAGCCCCAGCATTTT. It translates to CAWSGQVNQPQHF.

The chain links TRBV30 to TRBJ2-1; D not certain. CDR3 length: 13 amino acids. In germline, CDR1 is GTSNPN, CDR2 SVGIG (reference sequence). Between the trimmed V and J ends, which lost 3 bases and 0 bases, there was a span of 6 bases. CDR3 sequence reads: CAWSYGSYNEQFF. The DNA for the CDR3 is TGTGCCTGGAGCTACGGCTCCTACAATGAGCAGTTCTTC.

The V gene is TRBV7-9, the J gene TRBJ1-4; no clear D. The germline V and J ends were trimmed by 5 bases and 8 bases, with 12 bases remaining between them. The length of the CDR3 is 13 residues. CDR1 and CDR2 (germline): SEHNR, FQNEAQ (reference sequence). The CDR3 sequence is CASSPDGGEKLFF. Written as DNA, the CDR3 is TGTGCCAGCAGCCCCGACGGAGGGGAAAAACTGTTTTTT.

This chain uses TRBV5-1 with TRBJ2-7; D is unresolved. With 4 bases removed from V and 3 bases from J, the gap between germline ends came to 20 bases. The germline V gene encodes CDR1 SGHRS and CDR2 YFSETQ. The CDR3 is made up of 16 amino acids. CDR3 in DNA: TGCGCCAGCAGCCCTGAGCCAGGAAATGTGGGCTACGAGCAGTACTTC. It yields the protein CASSPEPGNVGYEQYF. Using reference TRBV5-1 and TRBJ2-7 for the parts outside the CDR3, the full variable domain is KAGVTQTPRYLIKTRGQQVTLSCSPISGHRSVSWYQQTPGQGLQFLFEYFSETQRNKGNFPGRFSGRQFSNSRSEMNVSTLELGDSALYLCASSPEPGNVGYEQYFGPGTRLTVT.